A single sample is the source of the 6 T cell receptor beta chains below, sequenced in a study of Ad26.COV2.S vaccination and SARS-CoV-2 variants. TCRdb's table, derived via immunoSEQ multiplex PCR, lists solely in-frame clones and lacks some. In the table there are fewer than 400,000 clones, around nine tenths of which are singletons. Documented treatment: about 20 received Ad26.COV2.S at low or high dose, single or two shots; about five received placebo; per-sample allocation not given. At day 63 after the first vaccine or placebo injection, samples were drawn. The sequenced sample was peripheral blood, obtained in a trial of Ad26.COV2.S vaccine versus placebo. Receptors were obtained from a person aged 18 to 59 who received the Ad26.COV2.S COVID-19 vaccine or a placebo.

This rearrangement joins TRBV7-9 to TRBJ2-7, with a weak D call TRBD1 (6 bases). V was pared by 0 bases and J by 3 bases, with 9 bases between. Germline assignment: CDR1 SEHNR and CDR2 FQNEAQ (reference sequence). CDR3 length: 14 residues. The CDR3 is CASSLAGGDYEQYF. DNA of the CDR3: TGTGCCAGCAGCTTAGCAGGGGGAGACTACGAGCAGTACTTC.

This rearrangement joins TRBV7-6 to TRBJ2-7; no reliable D call. In germline, CDR1 is SGHVS, CDR2 FNYEAQ. Trimming left V 5 bases short and J 3 bases short, with 5 bases between. The CDR3 is 11 residues long. For the CDR3, the DNA is TGTGCCAGCAGCAATTTCTACGAGCAGTACTTC. Protein sequence: CASSNFYEQYF.

As for this clone: Other nucleotide sequences in the sample specify the same CDR3. The chain employs TRBV7-9 and TRBJ1-4, with D unresolved. Per germline, CDR1 SEHNR and CDR2 FQNEAQ (reference sequence). The CDR3 extends over 11 amino acids. Trimming pared 5 bases from V and 4 bases from J, leaving 2 bases between. CDR3 residues: CASSLNEKLFF. The CDR3 nucleotides are TGTGCCAGCAGCCTTAATGAAAAACTGTTTTTT.

The J gene is TRBJ1-6, the V gene TRBV19; D ambiguous. V was clipped by 7 bases and J by 9 bases, with 16 bases between them. This CDR3 has 14 residues. Per the germline V gene, CDR1 is LNHDA and CDR2 is SQIVND (reference sequence). CDR3 sequence reads: CASNPAGTRSPLHF. CDR3 DNA sequence: TGTGCCAGTAACCCGGCAGGTACACGTTCACCCCTCCACTTT.

CDR3 amino acids: CASSPDNRVKGYTF. CDR3 coding DNA: TGCGCCAGCAGCCCGGATAACAGGGTTAAGGGCTACACCTTC. The gene calls are TRBV5-1 and TRBJ1-2; TRBD1 might be the D (6 bases). This CDR3 is built from 14 residues. From germline, CDR1 is SGHRS and CDR2 YFSETQ. Trimming left V 4 bases short and J 8 bases short, with 18 bases between.

The chain carries TRBV6-2 or TRBV6-3 and TRBJ2-7; D might be TRBD1 (6 bases). With 5 bases removed from V and 2 bases from J, the gap between germline ends came to 10 bases. Germline lookup yields CDR1 MNHEY and CDR2 SVGEGT. The CDR3 extends over 13 amino acids. The CDR3 loop reads CASSRTETYEQYF. DNA for the CDR3: TGTGCCAGCAGTCGGACAGAAACCTACGAGCAGTACTTC.